The clone carrying this TCR beta chain was detected ten times or more. The sample comes from a study of regulatory T cells in long-lasting Graves disease. Assembly of TCR beta libraries relied on iRepertoire HTBI primers together with Arm-PCR of CDR3 regions. TCRdb analysed the multiplex PCR reads with MiXCR anew, one entry per CDR3 protein. The profile shows 500,000 or so distinct CDR3 sequences, 15% to 20% of them singletons. The sample's time point: newly diagnosed GD, antithyroid drugs for less than 3 months. PBMC RNA served as the TCR library source. This CDR3 spans 13 amino acids. The germline V and J ends were trimmed by 7 bases and 2 bases, with 11 bases remaining between them. Germline lookup yields CDR1 MNHNS and CDR2 SASEGT. These same data were also listed under a study on T cells in Graves' hyperthyroidism and ophthalmopathy.

The receptor's source is a woman aged 35-60 years with Graves disease. The sample in question was peripheral blood mononuclear cells (PBMCs), obtained at new diagnosis, from a patient treated with antithyroid drugs. This sequence joins TRBV6-1 and TRBJ1-2, with a possible D match to TRBD1 (6 bases). The CDR3 DNA is TGTGCCAGCACCAACGGACAGAACTATGGCTACACCTTC. Protein sequence: CASTNGQNYGYTF.